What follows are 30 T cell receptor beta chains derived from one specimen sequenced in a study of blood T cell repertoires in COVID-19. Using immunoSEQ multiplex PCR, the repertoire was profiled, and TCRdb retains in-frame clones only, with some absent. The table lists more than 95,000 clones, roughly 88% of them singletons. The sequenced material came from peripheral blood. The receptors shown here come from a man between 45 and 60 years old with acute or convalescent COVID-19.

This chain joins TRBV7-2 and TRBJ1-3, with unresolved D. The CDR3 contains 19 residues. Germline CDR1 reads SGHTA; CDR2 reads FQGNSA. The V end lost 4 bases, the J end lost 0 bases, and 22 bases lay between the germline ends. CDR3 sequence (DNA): TGTGCCAGCAGCTCCTCTGGAACATTTCCGCGGAGCTCTGGAAACACCATATATTTT. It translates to CASSSSGTFPRSSGNTIYF. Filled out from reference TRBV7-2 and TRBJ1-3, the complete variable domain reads GAGVSQSPSNKVTEKGKDVELRCDPISGHTALYWYRQSLGQGLEFLIYFQGNSAPDKSGLPSDRFSAERTGGSVSTLTIQRTQQEDSAVYLCASSSSGTFPRSSGNTIYFGEGSWLTVV.

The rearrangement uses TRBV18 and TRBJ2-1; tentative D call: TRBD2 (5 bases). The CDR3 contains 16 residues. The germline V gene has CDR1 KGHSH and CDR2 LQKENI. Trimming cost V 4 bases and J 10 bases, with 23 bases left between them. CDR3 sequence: CASSLKLGKSGPEQFF. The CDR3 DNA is TGTGCCAGCTCACTAAAACTTGGGAAGAGCGGACCGGAGCAGTTCTTC.

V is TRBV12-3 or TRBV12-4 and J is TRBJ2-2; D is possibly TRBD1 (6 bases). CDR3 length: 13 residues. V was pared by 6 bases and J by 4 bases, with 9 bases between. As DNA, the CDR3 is TGTGCCAGCAGAACAGGGTCCACCGGGGAGCTGTTTTTT. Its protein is CASRTGSTGELFF.

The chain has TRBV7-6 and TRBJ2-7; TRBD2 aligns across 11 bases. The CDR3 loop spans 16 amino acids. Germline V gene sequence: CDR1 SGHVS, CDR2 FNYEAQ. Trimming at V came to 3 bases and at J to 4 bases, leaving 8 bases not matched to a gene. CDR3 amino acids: CASSFGPGTSGYEQYF. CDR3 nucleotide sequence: TGTGCCAGCAGCTTCGGACCCGGGACTAGCGGATACGAGCAGTACTTC.

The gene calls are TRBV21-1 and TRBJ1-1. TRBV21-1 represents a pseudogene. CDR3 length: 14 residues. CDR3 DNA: TGTGCCAGCACCCCTGGGGAGGGGAACACTGAAGCTTTCTTT. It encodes CASTPGEGNTEAFF.

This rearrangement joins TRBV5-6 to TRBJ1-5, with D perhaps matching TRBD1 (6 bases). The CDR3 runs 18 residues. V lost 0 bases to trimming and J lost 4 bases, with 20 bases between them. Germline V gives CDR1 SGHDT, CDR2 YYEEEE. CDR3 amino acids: CASSLGGGAWVANQPQHF. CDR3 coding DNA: TGTGCCAGCAGCTTGGGAGGGGGGGCCTGGGTGGCTAATCAGCCCCAGCATTTT.

CDR3 nucleotides: TGTGCCAGCAGGGGACTAGTCTACAATGAGCAGTTCTTC. Residues: CASRGLVYNEQFF. The genes are TRBV12-3 or TRBV12-4 and TRBJ2-1, with TRBD2 identical over 8 bases. V lost 6 bases, J lost 3 bases, and 1 base stayed unmatched. The CDR3 is made up of 13 amino acids.

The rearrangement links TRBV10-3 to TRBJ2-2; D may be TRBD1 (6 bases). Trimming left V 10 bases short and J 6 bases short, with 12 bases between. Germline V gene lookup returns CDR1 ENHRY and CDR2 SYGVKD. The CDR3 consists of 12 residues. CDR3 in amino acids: CATLQGSGELFF. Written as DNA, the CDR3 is TGTGCCACCTTACAGGGTTCCGGGGAGCTGTTTTTT.

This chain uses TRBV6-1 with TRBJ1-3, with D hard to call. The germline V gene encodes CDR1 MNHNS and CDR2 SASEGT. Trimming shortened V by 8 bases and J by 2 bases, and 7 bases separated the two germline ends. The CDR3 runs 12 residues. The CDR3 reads CASGPTGNTIYF. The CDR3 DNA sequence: TGTGCCAGCGGGCCGACTGGAAACACCATATATTTT.

CDR3 nucleotide sequence: TGCGCCAGCAGCAGAGGACAGGGGGATGGCTACACCTTC. It is translated as CASSRGQGDGYTF. The V call is TRBV5-1, the J call TRBJ1-2; 10 positions agree with TRBD1. Germline CDR1 and CDR2: SGHRS and YFSETQ. The CDR3 runs to 13 residues. V trimming: 4 bases; J trimming: 6 bases; junction bases outside the gene matches: 3.

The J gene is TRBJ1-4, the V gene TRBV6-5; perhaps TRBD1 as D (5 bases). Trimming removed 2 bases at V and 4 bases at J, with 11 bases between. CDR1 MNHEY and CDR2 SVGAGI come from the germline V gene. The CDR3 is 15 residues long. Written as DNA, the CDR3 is TGTGCCAGCAGTTACGTAGGCAGGGATAATGAAAAACTGTTTTTT. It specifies CASSYVGRDNEKLFF.

CDR3 DNA: TGTGCCAGCAGCGTAACGGGAGCCCACACCGGGGAGCTGTTTTTT. Its protein is CASSVTGAHTGELFF. This chain joins TRBV9 and TRBJ2-2, with a possible D match to TRBD2 (6 bases). Trimming pared 1 base from V and 3 bases from J, leaving 10 bases between. The germline V gene encodes CDR1 SGDLS and CDR2 YYNGEE. This CDR3 is built from 15 residues.

CDR3: CASSLGRGPMNTEAFF. DNA of the CDR3: TGTGCCAGCAGCTTAGGCAGGGGGCCAATGAACACTGAAGCTTTCTTT. The genes are TRBV7-2 and TRBJ1-1; 8 positions agree with TRBD1. Germline CDR1 and CDR2: SGHTA and FQGNSA. V dropped 1 base and J dropped 0; count of bases not matched to a gene: 4. This CDR3 comprises 16 residues.

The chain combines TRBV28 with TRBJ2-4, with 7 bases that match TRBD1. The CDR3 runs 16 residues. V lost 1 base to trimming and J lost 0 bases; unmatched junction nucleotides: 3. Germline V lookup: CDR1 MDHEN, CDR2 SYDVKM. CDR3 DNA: TGTGCCAGCAGTTTATTGGGACAGATAGCCAAAAACATTCAGTACTTC. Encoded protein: CASSLLGQIAKNIQYF. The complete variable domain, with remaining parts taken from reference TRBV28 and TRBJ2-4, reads DVKVTQSSRYLVKRTGEKVFLECVQDMDHENMFWYRQDPGLGLRLIYFSYDVKMKEKGDIPEGYSVSREKKERFSLILESASTNQTSMYLCASSLLGQIAKNIQYFGAGTRLSVL.

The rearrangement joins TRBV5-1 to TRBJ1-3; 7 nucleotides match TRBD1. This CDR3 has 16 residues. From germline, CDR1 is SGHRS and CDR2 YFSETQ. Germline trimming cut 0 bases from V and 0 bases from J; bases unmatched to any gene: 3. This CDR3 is CASSLGGQTSGNTIYF. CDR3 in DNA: TGCGCCAGCAGCTTGGGGGGACAGACCTCTGGAAACACCATATATTTT. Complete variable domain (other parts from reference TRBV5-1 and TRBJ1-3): KAGVTQTPRYLIKTRGQQVTLSCSPISGHRSVSWYQQTPGQGLQFLFEYFSETQRNKGNFPGRFSGRQFSNSRSEMNVSTLELGDSALYLCASSLGGQTSGNTIYFGEGSWLTVV.

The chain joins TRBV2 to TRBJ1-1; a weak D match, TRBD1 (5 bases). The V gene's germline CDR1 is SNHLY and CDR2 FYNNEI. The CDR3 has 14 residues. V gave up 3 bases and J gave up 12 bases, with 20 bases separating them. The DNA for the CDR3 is TGTGCCAGCAGTGATGACAGCCGCCTCAGCGTAACTTTCTTT. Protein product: CASSDDSRLSVTFF.

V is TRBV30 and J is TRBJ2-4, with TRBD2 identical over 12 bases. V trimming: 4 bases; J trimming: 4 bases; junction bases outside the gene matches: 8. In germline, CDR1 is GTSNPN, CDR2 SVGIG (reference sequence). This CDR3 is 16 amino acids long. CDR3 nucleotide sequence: TGTGCCTGGACCGCCCAACTAGCGGGAGGTAAAAACATTCAGTACTTC. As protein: CAWTAQLAGGKNIQYF. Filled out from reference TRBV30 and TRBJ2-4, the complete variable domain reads SQTIHQWPATLVQPVGSPLSLECTVEGTSNPNLYWYRQAAGRGLQLLFYSVGIGQISSEVPQNLSASRPQDRQFILSSKKLLLSDSGFYLCAWTAQLAGGKNIQYFGAGTRLSVL.

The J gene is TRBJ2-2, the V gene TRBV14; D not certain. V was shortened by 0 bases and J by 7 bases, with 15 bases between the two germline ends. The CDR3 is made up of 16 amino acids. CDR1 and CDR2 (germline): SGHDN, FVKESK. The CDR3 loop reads CASSQDLTPSVGELFF. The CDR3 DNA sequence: TGTGCCAGCAGCCAAGACTTGACTCCCTCCGTCGGGGAGCTGTTTTTT.

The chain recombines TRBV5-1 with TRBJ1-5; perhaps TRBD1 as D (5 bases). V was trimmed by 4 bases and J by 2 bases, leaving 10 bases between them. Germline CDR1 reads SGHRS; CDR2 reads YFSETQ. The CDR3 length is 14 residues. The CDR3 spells CASSPGYGNQPQHF. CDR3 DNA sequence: TGCGCCAGCAGCCCAGGGTACGGCAATCAGCCCCAGCATTTT.

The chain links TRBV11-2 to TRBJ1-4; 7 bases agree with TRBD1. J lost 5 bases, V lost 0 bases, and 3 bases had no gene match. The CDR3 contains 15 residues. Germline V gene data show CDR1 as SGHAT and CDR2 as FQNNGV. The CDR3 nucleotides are TGTGCCAGCAGCTTAGACCCGACAGGGAATGAAAAACTGTTTTTT. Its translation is CASSLDPTGNEKLFF.

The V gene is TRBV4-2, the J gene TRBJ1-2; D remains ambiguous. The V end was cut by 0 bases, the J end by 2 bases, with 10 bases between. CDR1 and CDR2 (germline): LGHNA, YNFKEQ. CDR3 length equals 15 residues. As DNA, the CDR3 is TGTGCCAGCAGCCAAGATACCCGGGTCAACTATGGCTACACCTTC. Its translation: CASSQDTRVNYGYTF.

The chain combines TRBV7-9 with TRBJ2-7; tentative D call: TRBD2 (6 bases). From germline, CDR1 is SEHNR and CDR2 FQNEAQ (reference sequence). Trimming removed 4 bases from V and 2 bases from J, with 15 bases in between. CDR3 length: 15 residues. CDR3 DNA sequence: TGTGCCAGCAGCTCCCACTCGGCGGGAACCTACGAGCAGTACTTC. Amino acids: CASSSHSAGTYEQYF.

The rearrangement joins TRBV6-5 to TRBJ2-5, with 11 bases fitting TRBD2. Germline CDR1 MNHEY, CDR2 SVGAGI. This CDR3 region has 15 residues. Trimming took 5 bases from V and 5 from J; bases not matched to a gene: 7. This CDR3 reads CASSPLAGVLETQYF. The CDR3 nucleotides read TGTGCCAGCAGTCCACTAGCGGGAGTCCTGGAGACCCAGTACTTC.

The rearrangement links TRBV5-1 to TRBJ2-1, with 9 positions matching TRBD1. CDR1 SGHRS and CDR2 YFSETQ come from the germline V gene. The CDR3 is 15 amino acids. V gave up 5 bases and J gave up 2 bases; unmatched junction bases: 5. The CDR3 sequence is CASRSDRGPYNEQFF. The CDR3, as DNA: TGCGCCAGCAGATCGGACAGGGGACCCTACAATGAGCAGTTCTTC.

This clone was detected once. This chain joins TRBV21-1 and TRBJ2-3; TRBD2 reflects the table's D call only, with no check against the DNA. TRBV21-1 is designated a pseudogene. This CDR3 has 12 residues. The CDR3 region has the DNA TGTGCCAGCAGCAAAGAATCGGATACGCAGTATTTT. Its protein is CASSKESDTQYF.

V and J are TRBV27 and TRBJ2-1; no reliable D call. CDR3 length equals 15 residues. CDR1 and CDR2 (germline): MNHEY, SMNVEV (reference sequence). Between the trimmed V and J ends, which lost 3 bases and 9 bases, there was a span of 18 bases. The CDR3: CASSLASVHNTEQFF. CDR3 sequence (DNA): TGTGCCAGCAGTTTGGCCAGCGTACATAACACTGAGCAGTTCTTC.

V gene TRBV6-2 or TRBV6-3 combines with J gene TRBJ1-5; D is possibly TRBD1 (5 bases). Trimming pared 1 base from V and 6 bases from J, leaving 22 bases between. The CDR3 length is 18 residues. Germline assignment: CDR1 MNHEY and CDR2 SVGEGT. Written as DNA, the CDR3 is TGTGCCAGCAGTTACTTCTCGGGGGGGGTTCAAGGTATTCAGCCCCAGCATTTT. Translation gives CASSYFSGGVQGIQPQHF.

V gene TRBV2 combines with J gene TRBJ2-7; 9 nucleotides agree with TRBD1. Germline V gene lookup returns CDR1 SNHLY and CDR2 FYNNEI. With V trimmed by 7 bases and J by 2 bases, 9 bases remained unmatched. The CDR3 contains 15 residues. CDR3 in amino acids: CASNGFGTGPYEQYF. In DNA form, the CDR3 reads TGTGCCAGCAACGGTTTCGGGACAGGGCCCTACGAGCAGTACTTC.

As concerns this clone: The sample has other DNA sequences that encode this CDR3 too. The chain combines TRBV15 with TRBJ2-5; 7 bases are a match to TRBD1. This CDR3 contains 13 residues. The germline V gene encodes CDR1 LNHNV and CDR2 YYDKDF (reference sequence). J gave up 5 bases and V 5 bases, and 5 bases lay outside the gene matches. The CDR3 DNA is TGTGCCACCAGCCGAGGGGGCTGGGAGACCCAGTACTTC. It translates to CATSRGGWETQYF.

The CDR3 DNA sequence: TGTGCCAGCAGCGACAGGGCGTCCAATGAGCAGTTCTTC. It specifies CASSDRASNEQFF. The chain carries TRBV6-5 and TRBJ2-1, with TRBD1 matching 7 bases. After removal of 6 bases from V and 6 bases from J, the junction contained 5 bases not matched to a gene. Germline assignment: CDR1 MNHEY and CDR2 SVGAGI. The CDR3 is 13 residues long.